The T cell receptor beta chain under discussion was sequenced for a study of T-cell memory formation after mild COVID-19 (dated by TCRdb to 2020 to 2022). Regarding the study in general: TCR sequence clusters from the two donors were largely donor specific. T-cell clones expanding and contracting after mild COVID-19 in a couple of donors were tracked by longitudinal TCRalpha and TCRbeta repertoire sequencing. Two young, previously healthy adult volunteers, one female and one male, were included in the cohort.

The instrument given in TCRdb is Illumina NovaSeq 6000. Using 5'RACE with constant-segment primers, TCRalpha and TCRbeta cDNA libraries were constructed, with sample barcodes and unique molecular identifiers added in the process. Trizol reagent was used to extract RNA from every sample. Amplification of the libraries took two PCR steps, and the second step added a second sample barcode plus Illumina TruSeq adapters. Libraries were sequenced on an Illumina NovaSeq with 2 x 150 bp paired-end reads. The published analysis was carried out like this. The reads were demultiplexed and collapsed into UMI-guided consensus sequences using migec v1.2.7. Using mixcr v2.1.11, UMI consensuses were aligned to TRA and TRB V and J templates and then assembled into clonotypes. Clonotypes were classified as expanded or contracted when called significant by both edgeR and NoisET, with noise models trained on biological replicates. For edgeR calls, the thresholds were a false discovery rate-adjusted p below 0.01 and a log2 fold-change of 1. As an exploratory analysis of dynamics, max-normalized trajectories of the 1000 most abundant clonotypes were examined by PCA with hierarchical clustering. The CD4 or CD8 phenotype of responding clones was assigned using the separately sequenced CD4+ and CD8+ repertoires. TCRdb ran its own pipeline on the public reads, namely fastp trimming at Q25 and MiXCR clone calling, and kept in-frame beta chains. One record per CDR3 amino acid sequence lists the most common genes and DNA. TCRdb's processing, not the study's, gives the V and J calls here. The sample table contains about 470,000 distinct CDR3 sequences; only one count was recorded for roughly 25% of them. The ten largest account for around 12% of the sample.

As to this clonotype: Its antigen is currently not known. No much larger clone is present one base from it, and per-base qualities are unavailable.

Ficoll-Paque density gradient centrifugation was used to isolate PBMCs. Unmatched junction bases come to 7, with V trimmed by 5 bases and J by 5 bases. From a lookup of the germline V gene (reference sequence), CDR1 and CDR2 are SEHNR and FQNEAQ. Inclusive of the bounding cysteine and phenylalanine, the CDR3 is 14 residues long. The retained sequence is limited to the CDR3, 42 bases, with the frame set at the first base. Overall study outcomes, separate from this receptor: SARS-CoV-2 specificity of the second-wave clones peaking on day 37 was not confirmed. From day 15 to 85, contracting clones showed balanced CD4/CD8 phenotypes, whereas a second wave of clones that expanded from day 15 to 37 leaned towards CD4+. The detection of some responding clones in pre-infection memory suggests that pre-existing cross-reactive memory T cells joined the SARS-CoV-2 response. Contracting CD4+ clones turned up mainly in the CM and EM memory subsets, whereas EMRA was where CD8+ clones were enriched. The study covered only a couple of mild cases, and larger cohorts including severe cases with pre-infection samples were considered necessary.

The sequence was collected from an adult woman who had mild COVID-19 (a few samples of this study predate the infection). The sample titles of this study are shuffled in the database, so cell type and time point are left out; the donor was told from shared clones. Here the chain combines TRBV7-9 and TRBJ2-7; TRBD1 aligns with 9 central bases. Material for sequencing was PBMCs or a T cell subset sorted from them (not recorded which). The CDR3 corresponds to CASSAGTGYHEQYF. The nucleotides are TGTGCCAGCAGCGCAGGGACAGGGTACCACGAGCAGTACTTC.